This T cell receptor beta chain stems from a study of type 1 regulatory T cells (dated by TCRdb to about 2021). Study-level background: An in vitro protocol by which a Tr1-enriched, alloantigen-specific CD4 T cell product named T-allo10 was generated was characterized in the study. T-allo10 was under clinical evaluation in patients with hematological malignancies receiving allogeneic hematopoietic stem cell transplantation.

Sequencing instrument: Illumina MiSeq. TCRdb cleaned the public reads at Q25 with fastp, built clones with MiXCR and kept in-frame beta chains. Rows with one shared CDR3 protein collapse into an entry with the most common genes and DNA. Recorded for this sample are about 23,000 distinct CDR3 sequences; less than 60% of them occurred a single time. The top ten hold around 5% of the sample. For CDR1 and CDR2, the germline V gene (reference sequence) lists MNHEY and SMNVEV. V lost 6 bases and J lost 0 bases; the stretch between them is 12 bases long. The CDR3 runs 16 amino acids, cysteine and phenylalanine included. The retained sequence is limited to the CDR3, 48 bases, with the frame set at the first base. This clonotype occurred many times. Its recognized antigen is unknown. It has no much larger one-base neighbor in the sample; base qualities were not kept.

This receptor was identified in a human donor in good health. This sequence uses TRBV27 and TRBJ1-6, with no confidently assigned D gene. Sequenced material: cultured T cells, either the whole culture or a sorted T cell fraction (not recorded which). The CDR3 protein sequence reads: CASRDIPSSYNSPLHF. The DNA sequence reads TGTGCCAGCAGAGACATCCCGAGCTCCTATAATTCACCCCTCCACTTT.